This T cell receptor beta chain was identified during a study of T-cell memory formation after mild COVID-19. Whole-study results and caveats: CD4/CD8 balance held among clones contracting day 15 to 85, and later expanders leaned CD4+. Pre-infection memory harbored some responding clones, suggesting cross-reactive memory joined. Contracting clones localized mainly to CM and EM when CD4+ and mainly to EMRA when CD8+.

A word on this clonotype: What it binds is not known.

The 5'RACE method, run with constant-segment primers, produced TCR alpha and TCR beta cDNA libraries (carrying sample barcodes and UMIs). TCRdb reanalysed the 5' RACE reads using MiXCR and keeps one entry per CDR3 protein. The data hold about half a million distinct CDR3 sequences, with approximately 18% observed a single time. Germline loops: CDR1 SEHNR, CDR2 FQNEAQ (reference sequence). CDR3 length: 18 amino acids. With V trimmed by 1 base and J by 2 bases, 5 bases remained unmatched. This TCR was recovered from an adult woman who had mild COVID-19 (a few samples of this study predate the infection). Cell type and time point are not known. This rearrangement joins TRBV7-9 to TRBJ2-6; 10 bases align to TRBD2. Sequencing was performed on PBMCs or a T cell subset sorted from them (not recorded which). The CDR3 loop is CASSLDRLAGAGANVLTF. The CDR3 DNA sequence: TGTGCCAGCAGCTTAGATCGGCTAGCGGGAGCTGGGGCCAACGTCCTGACTTTC.